A selection of T cell receptor beta chains follows, all from one sample in a study of cytomegalovirus exposure and HLA in healthy donors. Repertoires were generated with immunoSEQ multiplex PCR, while TCRdb's copy carries only in-frame clones and drops some. The top ten clones hold roughly 3.9% of a sample with roughly 120,000 clones, around 86% of them seen once. The sequenced material came from PBMCs. Receptor source: a woman aged 25-40 years in good health and CMV-seronegative. The CDR3 runs from the conserved cysteine through the conserved F or W. Each record gives: clone size, J gene, D gene, V gene, CDR3 length, CDR3 protein, CDR3 DNA. A D gene is named only where the DNA matches it firmly. Clone size, where shown, is once, few, many, or a class for clones that have expanded.

abundance: once
j_gene: TRBJ2-5
d_gene: .
v_gene: TRBV7-9
len: 17
CDR3aa: CASSPPFRDPGRETQYF
CDR3nt: TGTGCCAGCAGCCCCCCGTTCCGGGACCCTGGGAGGGAGACCCAGTACTTC

abundance: .
j_gene: TRBJ2-1
d_gene: TRBD2
v_gene: TRBV11-2
len: 17
CDR3aa: CASSSELGLAAYNEQFF
CDR3nt: TGTGCCAGCAGCTCCGAGCTGGGACTAGCGGCTTACAATGAGCAGTTCTTC

abundance: few
j_gene: TRBJ2-3
d_gene: .
v_gene: TRBV5-8
len: 15
CDR3aa: CASSFIRGTGDTQYF
CDR3nt: TGTGCCAGCAGCTTCATTAGGGGGACCGGCGATACGCAGTATTTT

abundance: once
j_gene: TRBJ1-4
d_gene: .
v_gene: TRBV27
len: 15
CDR3aa: CASSAAGRPNEKLFF
CDR3nt: TGTGCCAGCAGTGCCGCAGGGCGTCCTAATGAAAAACTGTTTTTT

abundance: .
j_gene: TRBJ1-1
d_gene: .
v_gene: TRBV7-9
len: 12
CDR3aa: CASSPGGRRAFF
CDR3nt: TGTGCCAGCAGCCCGGGGGGGAGGAGAGCTTTCTTT

abundance: .
j_gene: TRBJ2-7
d_gene: .
v_gene: TRBV10-3
len: 14
CDR3aa: CAIKFTSGIDEQYF
CDR3nt: TGTGCCATCAAATTCACGTCCGGGATCGACGAGCAGTACTTC

abundance: .
j_gene: TRBJ2-2
d_gene: .
v_gene: TRBV25-1
len: 16
CDR3aa: CASSESPGATGGELFF
CDR3nt: TGTGCCAGCAGTGAATCCCCAGGGGCGACCGGCGGGGAGCTGTTTTTT

abundance: .
j_gene: TRBJ2-2
d_gene: TRBD2
v_gene: TRBV7-2
len: 16
CDR3aa: CASSPIAGANTGELFF
CDR3nt: TGTGCCAGCAGCCCAATAGCGGGGGCGAACACCGGGGAGCTGTTTTTT

abundance: .
j_gene: TRBJ2-1
d_gene: TRBD2
v_gene: TRBV7-2
len: 18
CDR3aa: CASSLGPPGLAGINEQFF
CDR3nt: TGTGCCAGCAGCTTAGGCCCTCCGGGACTAGCGGGTATCAATGAGCAGTTCTTC

abundance: .
j_gene: TRBJ2-7
d_gene: .
v_gene: TRBV7-9
len: 14
CDR3aa: CASSLGDGNYEQYF
CDR3nt: TGTGCCAGCAGCTTAGGAGACGGGAACTACGAGCAGTACTTC

abundance: few
j_gene: TRBJ1-1
d_gene: TRBD1
v_gene: TRBV5-6
len: 16
CDR3aa: CASSLCLQGRNTEAFF
CDR3nt: TGTGCCAGCAGCTTGTGCTTACAGGGGCGGAACACTGAAGCTTTCTTT

abundance: .
j_gene: TRBJ1-1
d_gene: .
v_gene: TRBV7-9
len: 16
CDR3aa: CASSLDVGDMNTEAFF
CDR3nt: TGTGCCAGCAGCTTAGACGTGGGGGACATGAACACTGAAGCTTTCTTT

abundance: .
j_gene: TRBJ2-3
d_gene: TRBD2
v_gene: TRBV5-4
len: 16
CDR3aa: CASSRDSGRATDTQYF
CDR3nt: TGTGCCAGCAGCAGGGATAGCGGGAGGGCCACAGATACGCAGTATTTT

abundance: .
j_gene: TRBJ2-7
d_gene: TRBD1
v_gene: TRBV7-2
len: 19
CDR3aa: CASSLVGRGLPSGAYEQYF
CDR3nt: TGTGCCAGCAGCTTAGTCGGCAGGGGGCTCCCAAGTGGTGCCTACGAGCAGTACTTC

abundance: once
j_gene: TRBJ2-3
d_gene: TRBD1
v_gene: TRBV18
len: 19
CDR3aa: CASSPRGTGFIPAPDTQYF
CDR3nt: TGTGCCAGCTCACCACGGGGGACAGGGTTTATTCCCGCGCCAGATACGCAGTATTTT

abundance: .
j_gene: TRBJ2-5
d_gene: TRBD2
v_gene: TRBV28
len: 16
CDR3aa: CASSLGLAGGEETQYF
CDR3nt: TGTGCCAGCAGTTTAGGGCTAGCGGGAGGTGAGGAGACCCAGTACTTC

abundance: .
j_gene: TRBJ2-1
d_gene: TRBD2
v_gene: TRBV6-4
len: 14
CDR3aa: CASSDRAGANEQFF
CDR3nt: TGTGCCAGCAGTGACAGGGCGGGAGCCAATGAGCAGTTCTTC

abundance: few
j_gene: TRBJ2-3
d_gene: .
v_gene: TRBV6-1
len: 14
CDR3aa: CASNRQEDTDTQYF
CDR3nt: TGTGCCAGCAACCGACAGGAAGACACAGATACGCAGTATTTT

abundance: .
j_gene: TRBJ2-7
d_gene: TRBD1
v_gene: TRBV7-9
len: 16
CDR3aa: CASSQKPGQGHYEQYF
CDR3nt: TGTGCCAGCAGCCAAAAACCCGGACAGGGCCACTACGAGCAGTACTTC

abundance: .
j_gene: TRBJ2-5
d_gene: TRBD2
v_gene: TRBV27
len: 15
CDR3aa: CASTKTGTSEETQYF
CDR3nt: TGTGCCAGCACCAAGACCGGGACTAGCGAAGAGACCCAGTACTTC

abundance: few
j_gene: TRBJ2-7
d_gene: .
v_gene: TRBV11-2
len: 12
CDR3aa: CASSLLEGEQYF
CDR3nt: TGTGCCAGCAGCTTGTTGGAGGGCGAGCAGTACTTC

abundance: .
j_gene: TRBJ2-2
d_gene: TRBD1
v_gene: TRBV19
len: 14
CDR3aa: CASTPGQYTGELFF
CDR3nt: TGTGCCAGTACCCCGGGACAGTACACCGGGGAGCTGTTTTTT

abundance: .
j_gene: TRBJ1-2
d_gene: TRBD1
v_gene: TRBV6-6
len: 13
CDR3aa: CASSYQGQDGYTF
CDR3nt: TGTGCCAGCAGTTACCAAGGACAGGATGGCTACACCTTC

abundance: .
j_gene: TRBJ1-5
d_gene: TRBD1
v_gene: TRBV28
len: 15
CDR3aa: CASRRVQGWNQPQHF
CDR3nt: TGTGCCAGCAGACGTGTACAGGGGTGGAATCAGCCCCAGCATTTT

abundance: .
j_gene: TRBJ2-1
d_gene: TRBD2
v_gene: TRBV2
len: 15
CDR3aa: CASSGAVAGDNEQFF
CDR3nt: TGTGCCAGCAGTGGAGCCGTAGCGGGGGACAATGAGCAGTTCTTC

abundance: .
j_gene: TRBJ2-3
d_gene: TRBD2
v_gene: TRBV19
len: 17
CDR3aa: CASSRGAGGTTYDTQYF
CDR3nt: TGTGCCAGTAGCCGCGGGGCGGGAGGGACAACCTACGATACGCAGTATTTT

abundance: .
j_gene: TRBJ2-3
d_gene: TRBD1
v_gene: TRBV5-1
len: 15
CDR3aa: CASSLGTGGSDTQYF
CDR3nt: TGCGCCAGCAGCCTCGGGACAGGGGGCTCAGATACGCAGTATTTT